This T cell receptor (beta chain) derives from a study of control samples from healthy donors and cancer patients (dated by TCRdb to the early 2020s). Comments on this clone: What this receptor recognizes is not known. No much larger clone is present one base from it, and per-base qualities are unavailable.

Receptor libraries were prepared by the immunoSEQ multiplex PCR assay. TCRdb limited this immuneACCESS table to in-frame rearrangements with V and J called. A share of clones is missing; checked studies link under half to unresolved V genes, and the rest is unexplained. The sample records some 120,000 clones, more than 75% of which are singletons. About 1.8% of the sample rests with the top ten. CDR1 SQVTM and CDR2 ANQGSEA are derived from the germline V gene. V lost 4 bases and J lost 4 bases; the stretch between them is 14 bases long. The CDR3 holds 15 amino acids from the cysteine to the phenylalanine. The entry retains the CDR3 DNA only, 45 bases that are in frame from base 1.

What was sequenced was blood. The V and J genes are TRBV29-1 and TRBJ2-6; the D gene is possibly TRBD2, with 5 bases matching. The origin of this receptor is a man between 18 and 35 years old in good health. Here is the DNA: TGCAGCGTTGGGGCCGCGGGTTTGGGGGCCAACGTCCTGACTTTC. It translates as CSVGAAGLGANVLTF.